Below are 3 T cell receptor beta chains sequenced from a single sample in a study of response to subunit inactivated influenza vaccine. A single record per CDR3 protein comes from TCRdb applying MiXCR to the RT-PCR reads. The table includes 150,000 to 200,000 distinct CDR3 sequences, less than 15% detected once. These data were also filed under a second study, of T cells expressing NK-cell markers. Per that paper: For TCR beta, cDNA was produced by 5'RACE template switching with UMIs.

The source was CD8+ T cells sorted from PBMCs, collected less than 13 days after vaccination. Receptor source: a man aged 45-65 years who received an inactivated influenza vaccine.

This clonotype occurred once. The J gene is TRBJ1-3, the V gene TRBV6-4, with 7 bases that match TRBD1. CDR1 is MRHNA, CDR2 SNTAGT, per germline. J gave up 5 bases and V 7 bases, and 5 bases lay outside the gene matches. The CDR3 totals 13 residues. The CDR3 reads CASTGTVRNTIYF. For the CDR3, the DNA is TGTGCCAGCACCGGGACAGTGAGAAACACCATATATTTT.

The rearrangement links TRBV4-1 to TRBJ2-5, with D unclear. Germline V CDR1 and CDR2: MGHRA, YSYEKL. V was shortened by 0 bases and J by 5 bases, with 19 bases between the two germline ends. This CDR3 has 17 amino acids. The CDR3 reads CASSQDEMVQPGETQYF. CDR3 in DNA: TGCGCCAGCAGCCAAGATGAAATGGTACAGCCGGGTGAGACCCAGTACTTC.

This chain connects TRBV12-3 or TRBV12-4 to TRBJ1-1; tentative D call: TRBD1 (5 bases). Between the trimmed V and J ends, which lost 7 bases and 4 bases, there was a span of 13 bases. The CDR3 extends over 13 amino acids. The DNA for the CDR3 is TGTGCCAGCAAGCGTTTGGGGACCACTGAAGCTTTCTTT. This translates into CASKRLGTTEAFF.